This T cell receptor beta chain was captured by sequencing in a study of cytomegalovirus exposure and HLA in healthy donors. The PCR contained 60 Vbeta and 13 Jbeta primers. Assay used: immunoSEQ multiplex PCR; TCRdb lists only in-frame clones, some missing. The profile shows 120,000 to 150,000 clones, 77% of them singletons. The trim removed 2 bases at V and 4 bases at J, leaving 9 bases unmatched. From germline, CDR1 is SGHRS and CDR2 YFSETQ. The CDR3 totals 16 residues. This clone was detected a few times. The chain joins TRBV5-1 to TRBJ1-1; 9 bases map to TRBD1. This clonotype originated in a female donor in good health and CMV-seronegative. Sequenced: PBMCs. CDR3 protein: CASSLTPGTGSTEAFF. In nucleotides, the CDR3 is TGCGCCAGCAGCTTAACTCCCGGGACAGGGAGCACTGAAGCTTTCTTT.